These T cell receptor beta chains were read from a single sample in a study of radiation and T cells in renal cell carcinoma. The repertoire was sequenced with immunoSEQ multiplex PCR; TCRdb's copy has only in-frame clones and lacks some. The sample records approximately 92,000 clones, around 85% being singletons. The sequencing used blood, collected from a patient whose treatment included radiotherapy and nephrectomy. These receptor sequences come from a man aged 45-65 years with renal cell carcinoma. Both conserved end residues are part of each CDR3. D genes are given only for firm matches. Rows give clone size only sometimes, using once, few, many, or a class for an expanded clone.

j_gene,abundance,d_gene,v_gene,CDR3nt,CDR3aa
TRBJ2-1,NA,NA,TRBV9,TGTGCCAGCAGCTCAGGAGGGTACAATGAGCAGTTCTTC,CASSSGGYNEQFF
TRBJ2-5,NA,NA,TRBV9,TGTGCCAGCAGCGTAACGGGGCACCCAGGAACCCAGTACTTC,CASSVTGHPGTQYF
TRBJ2-4,NA,NA,TRBV7-9,TGTGCCAGCAGCCCTTCAGCCAAAAACATTCAGTACTTC,CASSPSAKNIQYF
TRBJ2-7,NA,TRBD1,TRBV7-8,TGTGCCAGCACCCTCGGGACAGCCACCTACGAGCAGTACTTC,CASTLGTATYEQYF
TRBJ2-2,NA,NA,TRBV30,TGTGCCTTTTGGAGGGCCGGGGAGCTGTTTTTT,CAFWRAGELFF
TRBJ2-6,NA,NA,TRBV5-8,TGTGCCAGCTGCTTCTCTGGGGCCAACGTCCTGACTTTC,CASCFSGANVLTF
TRBJ2-5,NA,NA,TRBV11-1,TGTGCCAGCAGCTCCCGCACCGCGACCTACCGAGAGACCCAGTACTTC,CASSSRTATYRETQYF
TRBJ2-3,once,NA,TRBV9,TGTGCCAGCAGCGTTAGTGACTGGCCAGATACGCAGTATTTT,CASSVSDWPDTQYF
TRBJ2-3,few,NA,TRBV10-2,TGCGCCAGCAGCGGACTGGCTAGCACAGATACGCAGTATTTT,CASSGLASTDTQYF
TRBJ2-5,NA,TRBD1,TRBV19,TGTGCCAGTAGCCTACCGTCGGGGACAGAGGGGGAGACCCAGTACTTC,CASSLPSGTEGETQYF
TRBJ1-2,NA,NA,TRBV4-3,TGCGCCAGCAGCCAAGATTTCACAGGCCATGGCTACACCTTC,CASSQDFTGHGYTF
TRBJ2-1,NA,NA,TRBV29-1,TGCAGCGTCGGGGTGGCTAGCCTAAGCGATGAGCAGTTCTTC,CSVGVASLSDEQFF
TRBJ1-3,NA,NA,TRBV18,TGTGCCAGCTCACCCTGGACCGAGGGTGGAAACACCATATATTTT,CASSPWTEGGNTIYF
TRBJ1-1,few,NA,TRBV7-9,TGTGCCAGCAGCTTACAGGCTAACACTGAAGCTTTCTTT,CASSLQANTEAFF
TRBJ1-1,NA,TRBD1,TRBV18,TGTGCCACCTACAGGGACAGGGAGGTGACTGAAGCTTTCTTT,CATYRDREVTEAFF
TRBJ2-4,NA,NA,TRBV27,TGTGCCAGCAGTTCTTGGCGGAACTGGTCCAAAAACATTCAGTACTTC,CASSSWRNWSKNIQYF
TRBJ1-5,NA,NA,TRBV19,TGTGCCAGTAACCCCCGGCTGGGGCAGCCCCAGCATTTT,CASNPRLGQPQHF
TRBJ2-1,NA,NA,TRBV7-9,TGTGCCAGCAGCTTAGCGAAATTAGCGGACAATGAGCAGTTCTTC,CASSLAKLADNEQFF
TRBJ1-1,NA,TRBD1,TRBV10-3,TGTGCCATCAGTACGGGACAGGGGAGCACTGAAGCTTTCTTT,CAISTGQGSTEAFF
TRBJ1-1,few,NA,TRBV4-2,TGTGCCAGCAGCCAGGTACTCCTGAACACTGAAGCTTTCTTT,CASSQVLLNTEAFF
TRBJ1-2,NA,NA,TRBV5-1,TGCGCCAGCAGCTTGGGTGGCTCCTATGGCTACACCTTC,CASSLGGSYGYTF
TRBJ2-7,NA,NA,TRBV6-1,TGTGCCAGCAGTGCCAGTCTTATCCCCTACGAGCAGTACTTC,CASSASLIPYEQYF